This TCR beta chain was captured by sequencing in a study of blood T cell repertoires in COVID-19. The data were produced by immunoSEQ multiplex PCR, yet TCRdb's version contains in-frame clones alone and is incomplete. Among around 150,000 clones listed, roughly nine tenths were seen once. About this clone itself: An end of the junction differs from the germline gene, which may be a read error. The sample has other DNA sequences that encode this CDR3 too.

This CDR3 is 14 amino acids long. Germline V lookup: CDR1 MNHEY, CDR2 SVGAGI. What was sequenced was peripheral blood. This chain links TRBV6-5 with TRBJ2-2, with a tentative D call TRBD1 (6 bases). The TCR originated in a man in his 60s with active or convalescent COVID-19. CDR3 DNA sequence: TGTGCTAGCATCCCAGGGGCGGACACCGGGGAGCTGTTTTTT. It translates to CASIPGADTGELFF.